This TCR beta chain emerged from a study of blood T cell repertoires in COVID-19. The wider study: Sites in the United States, Italy and Spain provided acute and convalescent COVID-19 samples. The analysed material was cDNA or gDNA that came from T cells, B-cell-depleted T cells, or PBMCs.

Produced via immunoSEQ multiplex PCR; TCRdb's table is partial and in-frame only. Here the sample spans about 440,000 clones, around nine tenths being singletons. Self-reported history from a screening survey and questionnaire set each donor's cohort. Germline CDR1 reads SGHAT; CDR2 reads FQNNGV. The V end was cut by 1 base, the J end by 3 bases, with 5 bases between. CDR3 size: 13 residues. This clonotype was sampled from a woman under 30 with acute COVID-19. Sample: PBMCs or T cells enriched from blood (not recorded which). The chain joins TRBV11-2 to TRBJ2-3; D unclear. CDR3 region: CASSLALTDTQYF. CDR3 nucleotides: TGTGCCAGCAGCTTAGCCCTGACAGATACGCAGTATTTT.